This T cell receptor (beta chain) emerged from a study of OX40 agonist ivuxolimab in advanced cancers. As regards this clone: Its antigen remains unknown.

The CDR3 is made up of 13 amino acids. Germline values: CDR1 SGHTA, CDR2 FQGTGA. Trimming removed 5 bases from V and 4 bases from J; junction bases left unmatched: 4. Measured with immunoSEQ multiplex PCR; TCRdb has only the in-frame clones, and not every one. Here the sample spans 55,000 to 85,000 clones, roughly 89% being singletons. Study-level points and caveats: Researchers report that CD8+ T cells had, on average, more expanded clones than CD4+.

This clonotype originated in an adult with an advanced solid tumor such as melanoma, head and neck, liver or kidney cancer. Sample: CD4+ or CD8+ T cells sorted from blood, taken in a trial of the OX40 agonist ivuxolimab. The chain carries TRBV7-3 and TRBJ2-5, with TRBD2 matching over 7 bases. CDR3 in amino acids: CASSRGVGETQYF. The DNA of the CDR3 is TGTGCCAGCAGCCGGGGGGTCGGAGAGACCCAGTACTTC.